The T cell receptor beta chain described here comes from a study of shared clonotypes between healthy human individuals (dated by TCRdb to about 2020). Regarding the study in general: The cohort comprised a couple of women and a few men aged 18 to 49 years. To estimate repertoire size and how much clonotype sharing occurs between individuals, the study deeply sequenced the blood TCR repertoires of five healthy adults. To increase sequencing depth and limit assay-specific biases, TCR repertoire library preparation and sequencing were carried out by different laboratories using diverse techniques. Per donor, leukapheresis produced somewhere between about 0.94 and 9 billion PBMCs.

Based on the germline V gene (reference sequence), the CDR1 and CDR2 sequences are MNHNY and SVGAGI. Germline trimming amounts to 6 bases on V and 2 bases on J, with 7 as the count of junction bases outside the gene matches. The CDR3 has 14 amino acids, counting the end cysteine and phenylalanine. Only the CDR3 region is kept as DNA, spanning 42 bases read in frame from base 1. The paper as a whole reports these results and caveats: Sampling was restricted to blood, and TCR repertoires in tissue are likely to differ from TCR repertoires in blood. Pairwise subsampling led to the expectation that sequencing depth would affect the degree of clonotype sharing among donors. The small number of donors limited the genetic and exposure-history diversity represented.

On this clone itself: No cognate antigen has been identified for it. No per-base quality is available; no much larger clone lies one base away.

Healthy HIV-negative adults with no recently reported acute infections or vaccinations were included as donors. All donors were Caucasian adults living in Nashville, Tennessee, USA. In the unsorted samples, approximately 82 million PBMCs were counted, and genomic DNA was extracted using the QIAamp DNA Blood Mini kit. Blood was collected by leukapheresis, and PBMCs were isolated by Ficoll-Histopaque density gradient centrifugation and then cryopreserved in liquid nitrogen vapor phase. Using the deep immunoSEQ assay, TCR CDR3 regions were amplified from genomic DNA by multiplex PCR. Extracted genomic DNA from each cell subset was spread evenly across all wells of several immunoSEQ 96-well plates, with each plate serving as a replicate. For unsorted PBMC, each replicate PCR was loaded with approximately 300 ng genomic DNA, equivalent to tens of thousands of T cell genomes. Genomic DNA from unsorted PBMC was sequenced over ten immunoSEQ deep assay plates. Purified libraries were quantified with a Qubit 3.0 fluorometer, sized on a Bioanalyzer 2100, and re-quantified with the KAPA Library Quantification kit. Each immunoSEQ 96-well plate was sequenced on its own single-read 150-cycle Illumina NextSeq 550 flow cell. As for the authors' bioinformatics: Because the immunoSEQ output included only junctional sequences and no quality scores, the filtering could not be the same as the filtering used for full-length reads. Sequences were annotated with PyIR, a Python wrapper for IgBLAST v1.9, and V/J genes and CDR3 were assigned using IMGT germline references. Reads were removed for weak V/J assignments (E-value above 1e-6), missing CDR3, stop codons, out-of-frame junctions, or ambiguous translated residues. V3J clonotypes were defined by identical inferred V gene, J gene, and CDR3 amino acid sequence. Percentage overlap between repertoires was calculated by dividing the number of shared unique clonotypes by the size of the smaller repertoire. RTK rarefaction, the Chao1 estimator, and Recon v2.1 estimates of unobserved clonotypes were used to assess repertoire richness. The table was pulled from immuneACCESS by TCRdb, which kept in-frame rearrangements only. Such tables lose some clones; where checked, under half of the loss comes from unresolved V genes, and the rest has no known cause. V, J and clone size are those of that table, while D and trimming were read from the DNA. The sample table holds around 530,000 clones, of which 70% to 80% were seen once. The ten largest clones add up to about 12% of the sample.

Material: PBMCs. This TCR was recovered from a woman between 40 and 55 years old in good health. Some clones in this sample may be carry-over from other donors' samples. The chain employs TRBV6-6 and TRBJ2-7; a stretch of 7 junction bases matches TRBD2. The CDR3 is CASRKPGGTYEQYF. The DNA sequence reads TGTGCCAGCAGAAAACCGGGAGGAACCTACGAGCAGTACTTC.